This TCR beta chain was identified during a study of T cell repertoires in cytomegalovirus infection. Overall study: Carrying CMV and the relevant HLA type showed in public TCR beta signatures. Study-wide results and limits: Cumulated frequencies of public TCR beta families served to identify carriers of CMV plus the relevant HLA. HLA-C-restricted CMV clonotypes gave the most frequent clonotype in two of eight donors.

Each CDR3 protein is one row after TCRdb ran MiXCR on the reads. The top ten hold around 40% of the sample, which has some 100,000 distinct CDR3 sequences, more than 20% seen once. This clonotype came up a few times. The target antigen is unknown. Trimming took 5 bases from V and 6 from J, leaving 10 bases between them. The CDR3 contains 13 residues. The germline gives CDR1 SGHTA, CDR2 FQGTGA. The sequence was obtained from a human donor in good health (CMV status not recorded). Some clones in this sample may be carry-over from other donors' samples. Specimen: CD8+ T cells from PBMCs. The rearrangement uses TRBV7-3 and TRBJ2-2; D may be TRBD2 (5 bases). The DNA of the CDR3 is TGTGCCAGCAGCCCCCCCGGGGCCGGGGAGCTGTTTTTT. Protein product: CASSPPGAGELFF.